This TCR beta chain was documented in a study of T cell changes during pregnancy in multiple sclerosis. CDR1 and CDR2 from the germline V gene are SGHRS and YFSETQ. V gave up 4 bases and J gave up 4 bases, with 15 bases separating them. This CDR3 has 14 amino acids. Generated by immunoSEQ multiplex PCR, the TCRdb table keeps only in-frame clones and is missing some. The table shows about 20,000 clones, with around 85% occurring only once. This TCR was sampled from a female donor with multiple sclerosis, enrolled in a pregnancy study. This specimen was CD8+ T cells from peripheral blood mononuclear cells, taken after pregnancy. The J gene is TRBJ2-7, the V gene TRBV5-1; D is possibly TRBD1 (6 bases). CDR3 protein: CASSPRQVQYEQYF. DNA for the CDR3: TGCGCCAGCAGCCCGAGACAGGTTCAGTACGAGCAGTACTTC.